A selection of T cell receptor beta chains follows, all from one sample in a study of cytomegalovirus exposure and HLA in healthy donors. Profiling relied on immunoSEQ multiplex PCR, and the TCRdb table lists in-frame clones only, not all of them. The sample gives 60,000 to 95,000 clones, about 78% of which show up once; approximately 8.9% is in the top ten. The specimen was PBMCs. The receptors were gathered from a woman aged 40 to 50 in good health and CMV-seropositive. Each CDR3 is given with its conserved first and last residue. D genes are given only for firm matches. Clone sizes are given selectively: once, few, many, or a class where the clone is expanded.

>NA|TRBV6-6|TRBD1|TRBJ2-7
CASSQPPGQGPHEQYF
TGTGCCAGCAGTCAGCCCCCGGGACAGGGACCCCACGAGCAGTACTTC
>NA|TRBV15|NA|TRBJ2-7
CATSSTPVYEQYF
TGTGCCACCAGCTCGACTCCGGTCTACGAGCAGTACTTC
>NA|TRBV13|TRBD1|TRBJ1-1
CASSEQGANTEAFF
TGTGCCAGCTCCGAACAGGGGGCTAACACTGAAGCTTTCTTT
>NA|TRBV7-7|NA|TRBJ2-5
CASSFDGTSETQYF
TGTGCCAGCAGCTTCGACGGGACATCCGAGACCCAGTACTTC
>NA|TRBV6-6|NA|TRBJ1-5
CASIDRWQGNQPQHF
TGTGCCAGCATTGACAGGTGGCAGGGCAATCAGCCCCAGCATTTT
>NA|TRBV9|TRBD2|TRBJ2-3
CASSTLAGGGDTQYF
TGTGCCAGCAGCACTCTAGCGGGGGGAGGGGATACGCAGTATTTT
>few|TRBV30|NA|TRBJ1-1
CAWSTGRGRAFF
TGTGCCTGGAGCACAGGGAGGGGACGTGCTTTCTTT
>NA|TRBV7-3|TRBD2|TRBJ2-1
CASSLSSGGGFNEQFF
TGTGCCAGCAGCTTAAGTTCGGGCGGGGGATTCAATGAGCAGTTCTTC
>NA|TRBV5-6|TRBD1|TRBJ1-2
CASSRLDEGARYGYTF
TGTGCCAGCAGCCGCTTGGATGAGGGGGCGCGGTATGGCTACACCTTC
>NA|TRBV9|NA|TRBJ1-3
CASSVLGQSGNTIYF
TGTGCCAGCAGCGTACTCGGACAGTCTGGAAACACCATATATTTT
>NA|TRBV7-9|NA|TRBJ1-1
CASSFGGVNTEAFF
TGTGCCAGCAGCTTCGGAGGGGTGAACACTGAAGCTTTCTTT
>NA|TRBV4-3|TRBD2|TRBJ2-1
CASSQDHFSGGANEQFF
TGCGCCAGCAGCCAAGATCACTTTAGCGGGGGGGCCAATGAGCAGTTCTTC
>NA|TRBV15|NA|TRBJ2-3
CATSRDARSEADTQYF
TGTGCCACCAGCAGAGATGCTCGGTCAGAGGCAGATACGCAGTATTTT
>few|TRBV15|NA|TRBJ2-5
CATSSATGIQETQYF
TGTGCCACCAGCAGCGCGACAGGAATCCAAGAGACCCAGTACTTC